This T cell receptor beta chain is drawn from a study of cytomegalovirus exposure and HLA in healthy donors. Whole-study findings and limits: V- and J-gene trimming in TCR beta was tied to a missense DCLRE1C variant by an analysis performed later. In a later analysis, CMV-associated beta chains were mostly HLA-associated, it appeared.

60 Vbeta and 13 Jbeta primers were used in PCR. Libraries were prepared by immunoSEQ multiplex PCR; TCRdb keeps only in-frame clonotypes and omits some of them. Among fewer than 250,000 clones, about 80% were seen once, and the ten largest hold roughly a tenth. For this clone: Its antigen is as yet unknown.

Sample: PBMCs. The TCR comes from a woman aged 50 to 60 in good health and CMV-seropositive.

Written as DNA, the CDR3 is TGTGCCAGCAGCCATACCGGGACAGGGGATGAAAAACTGTTTTTT. Its protein product is CASSHTGTGDEKLFF. The chain combines TRBV5-8 with TRBJ1-4; TRBD1 matches 10 bases. The CDR3 consists of 15 residues. The V gene's germline CDR1 is SGHTS and CDR2 YDEGEE. J lost 6 bases, V lost 4 bases, and 6 bases had no gene match.